This T cell receptor (beta chain) is from a study of T cell responses to AZD1222 COVID-19 vaccine. The length of the CDR3 is 17 residues. Germline V gives CDR1 GTSNPN, CDR2 SVGIG (reference sequence). Unmatched junction bases numbered 8, after V lost 0 bases and J lost 1 base. Points on this clone: The antigen is unknown.

Study outcomes and limitations: Unmutated variant regions reportedly attract nearly half of all spike-specific TCRs. Baseline serology detected seropositivity in only six AZD1222 recipients.

Profiled with immunoSEQ multiplex PCR; TCRdb holds only in-frame clones, not every one. The table has 130,000 to 150,000 clones, approximately 88% seen once. Material: peripheral blood, obtained on day 0 of AZD1222 vaccination. This chain uses TRBV30 with TRBJ1-5; 8 bases fit TRBD1. This receptor was obtained from an adult in good health. CDR3 DNA: TGTGCCTGGAGTGTACAAAAGGGACAGGTCAGCAATCAGCCCCAGCATTTT. This codes for CAWSVQKGQVSNQPQHF.